Presented here are 22 T cell receptor beta chains from one specimen sequenced in a study of Graves' ophthalmopathy and Graves' hyperthyroidism. CDR3 regions of TCR beta were amplified from RNA transcripts. First-round RT-PCR employed HTBI primers, with a second-round multiplex PCR after it. TCRdb redid the calling of the multiplex PCR reads with MiXCR, one entry per CDR3 protein. The profile shows about 380,000 distinct CDR3 sequences, approximately 15% of them singletons. Material for sequencing was peripheral blood. All receptors derive from a young woman with stable Graves' hyperthyroidism.

The chain joins TRBV11-2 to TRBJ2-3; no reliable D call. CDR1 is SGHAT and CDR2 is FQNNGV in the germline V gene. This CDR3 contains 16 residues. Trimming left V 1 base short and J 2 bases short, with 13 bases between. The CDR3 reads CASSLGPLRATDTQYF. The CDR3 DNA reads as TGTGCCAGCAGCTTAGGCCCCCTGAGAGCCACAGATACGCAGTATTTT. Full variable domain (outside the CDR3, taken from reference TRBV11-2 and TRBJ2-3): EAGVAQSPRYKIIEKRQSVAFWCNPISGHATLYWYQQILGQGPKLLIQFQNNGVVDDSQLPKDRFSAERLKGVDSTLKIQPAKLEDSAVYLCASSLGPLRATDTQYFGPGTRLTVL.

This clonotype has ten or more counts. The chain carries TRBV29-1 and TRBJ1-1; D uncertain. This CDR3 is built from 12 residues. CDR1 SQVTM and CDR2 ANQGSEA come from the germline V gene. V lost 8 bases and J lost 2, with 12 bases in between. The CDR3, as DNA: TGCAGCCACCGGGCGCCCAACACTGAAGCTTTCTTT. It specifies CSHRAPNTEAFF. The whole variable domain, remainder taken from reference TRBV29-1 and TRBJ1-1, is SAVISQKPSRDICQRGTSLTIQCQVDSQVTMMFWYRQQPGQSLTLIATANQGSEATYESGFVIDKFPISRPNLTFSTLTVSNMSPEDSSIYLCSHRAPNTEAFFGQGTRLTVV.

Concerning this clonotype: A much larger clone lies one base from this, so it may be a read error. The rearrangement uses TRBV15 and TRBJ2-2, with D possibly being TRBD1 or TRBD2 (5 bases each). Germline CDR1 reads LNHNV; CDR2 reads YYDKDF (reference sequence). CDR3 length: 14 amino acids. DNA of the CDR3: TGTGCCACCAGAGGGGAAAGTGACACCGGGGAGCTGTTGTTT. This translates into CATRGESDTGELLF.

This clonotype has ten or more counts. The chain is built from TRBV6-1 and TRBJ2-2, with TRBD1 matching over 7 bases. The CDR3 covers 14 residues. Germline-derived CDR1 and CDR2 are MNHNS and SASEGT. The V segment lost 7 bases and the J segment 7 bases; nucleotides outside the gene matches: 9. Written as DNA, the CDR3 is TGTGCCAGCACCGAGGACAGGAGCGGCGGGGAGCTGTTTTTT. Protein: CASTEDRSGGELFF.

This clonotype was found many times. The genes are TRBV28 and TRBJ2-2, with D perhaps matching TRBD1 or TRBD2 (5 bases each). This CDR3 is 17 amino acids long. The V gene lost 6 bases and the J gene lost 2 bases, with 19 bases spanning the gap. Germline V gene data show CDR1 as MDHEN and CDR2 as SYDVKM. The CDR3 is CASSAGGTGPNTGELFF. The CDR3 nucleotides read TGTGCCAGCAGCGCCGGTGGAACGGGGCCAAACACCGGGGAGCTGTTTTTT.

This clonotype was found many times. The CDR3 loop is CASIRQGSTEAFF. CDR3 nucleotide sequence: TGTGCCTCTATAAGGCAGGGGAGCACTGAAGCTTTCTTT. The V and J genes are TRBV6-1 and TRBJ1-1; possibly TRBD1 for D (6 bases). The V gene's germline CDR1 is MNHNS and CDR2 SASEGT. The CDR3 runs to 13 residues. Trimming took 11 bases from V and 4 from J, leaving 17 bases between them.

The chain uses TRBV28 and TRBJ2-5; TRBD1 agrees at 7 bases. The CDR3 covers 15 residues. V dropped 4 bases and J dropped 5; count of bases not matched to a gene: 10. Germline V gives CDR1 MDHEN, CDR2 SYDVKM. CDR3 sequence: CASSYPGGTRETQYF. The CDR3 coding sequence is TGTGCCAGCAGTTACCCAGGGGGAACACGGGAGACCCAGTACTTC.

This clonotype was found a few times. The chain recombines TRBV9 with TRBJ2-6; D might be TRBD2 (5 bases). The CDR3 spans 15 residues. The ends were cut back, 5 bases at V and 0 bases at J, with 9 bases in the middle. Germline CDR1 SGDLS, CDR2 YYNGEE. Written as DNA, the CDR3 is TGTGCCAGCAGTATCGAGGGCTCTGGGGCCAACGTCCTGACTTTC. This encodes CASSIEGSGANVLTF.

This clonotype occurred many times. The chain is built from TRBV6-1 and TRBJ1-1, with D hard to call. This CDR3 has 12 amino acids. V lost 10 bases to trimming and J lost 6 bases, with 15 bases between them. Germline V gene lookup returns CDR1 MNHNS and CDR2 SASEGT. CDR3 DNA: TGTGCCACTCCAAGCCCGGGCGCTGAAGCTTTCTTT. Residues: CATPSPGAEAFF.

This clonotype occurred many times. V gene TRBV11-3 combines with J gene TRBJ1-1; D possibly corresponds to TRBD1 (5 bases). The germline CDR1 and CDR2 sequences are SGHNT and YENEEA. V lost 5 bases and J lost 2, with 9 bases in between. This CDR3 comprises 13 residues. The CDR3 spells CASSPRDNTEAFF. The DNA for the CDR3 is TGTGCCAGCAGCCCCAGGGACAACACTGAAGCTTTCTTT.

This clonotype has at least ten counts. The chain combines TRBV29-1 with TRBJ2-5; D gene unclear. This CDR3 region has 12 residues. V dropped 5 bases and J dropped 4 bases, with 11 bases sitting between them. From germline, CDR1 is SQVTM and CDR2 ANQGSEA. The CDR3 loop is CSVRITGETQYF. CDR3 bases: TGCAGCGTTAGGATAACGGGAGAGACCCAGTACTTC.

V is TRBV12-3 or TRBV12-4 and J is TRBJ2-7; TRBD1 matches at 9 bases. The CDR3 has 14 residues. With V trimmed by 4 bases and J by 7 bases, 8 bases remained unmatched. CDR3 bases: TGTGCCAGCAGTTCCCGACAGGGGGAAGATGAGCAGTACTTC. Encoded protein: CASSSRQGEDEQYF.

In this sample, this clonotype turned up many times. This chain links TRBV15 with TRBJ2-7; 10 nucleotides line up with TRBD1. This CDR3 comprises 15 residues. The trim removed 0 bases at V and 3 bases at J, leaving 2 bases unmatched. CDR1 LNHNV and CDR2 YYDKDF come from the germline V gene (reference sequence). The CDR3 here is CATSREDRGNYEQYF. The CDR3 DNA reads TGTGCCACCAGCAGAGAGGACAGGGGGAACTACGAGCAGTACTTC.

This clonotype was detected many times. The CDR3: CASREPLASGELFF. The CDR3 DNA follows: TGTGCCAGCAGGGAACCACTAGCGTCCGGGGAGCTGTTTTTT. The chain has TRBV2 and TRBJ2-2; the match to TRBD2 covers 7 bases. CDR3 size: 14 residues. CDR1 and CDR2 from the germline V gene are SNHLY and FYNNEI. V lost 6 bases to trimming and J lost 6 bases; unmatched junction nucleotides: 7.

This clonotype was counted many times. The chain carries TRBV12-3 or TRBV12-4 and TRBJ1-2, with TRBD1 as a possible D gene (5 bases). V shed 2 bases and J shed 2 bases, with 12 bases lying between them. The CDR3 consists of 15 residues. CDR3 nucleotide sequence: TGTGCCAGCAGTTTACCCAGGGTAGCCAACTATGGCTACACCTTC. Amino acids: CASSLPRVANYGYTF.

There are many counts of this clonotype. V and J are TRBV7-3 and TRBJ2-5; D gene unclear. The CDR3 runs 14 residues. V was trimmed by 1 base and J by 3 bases, leaving 9 bases between them. Germline V gene sequence: CDR1 SGHTA, CDR2 FQGTGA. The CDR3 bases are TGTGCCAGCAGCTTAAACGTAGGCGAAGAGACCCAGTACTTC. Protein product: CASSLNVGEETQYF.

This clonotype has a count of ten or more. V and J are TRBV6-5 and TRBJ2-7; 14 bases are a match to TRBD2. CDR3 length: 18 residues. CDR1 and CDR2 from the germline V gene are MNHEY and SVGAGI. The trim removed 0 bases at V and 0 bases at J, leaving 4 bases unmatched. The CDR3 nucleotides are TGTGCCAGCAGTTACTCGGGACTAGCGGGGGTCTCCTCCTACGAGCAGTACTTC. Translation gives CASSYSGLAGVSSYEQYF.

This clonotype occurred many times. This chain joins TRBV2 and TRBJ2-7, with 7 bases aligning to TRBD2. Germline V lookup: CDR1 SNHLY, CDR2 FYNNEI. The J segment lost 6 bases and the V segment lost 4 bases, leaving 9 bases of the junction unmatched. The CDR3 contains 14 residues. This chain's CDR3 is CASSVGGTSLEQYF. The CDR3 DNA reads TGTGCCAGCAGTGTGGGAGGGACCTCTCTCGAGCAGTACTTC. Combining the CDR3 with reference TRBV2 and TRBJ2-7 gives the whole variable domain EPEVTQTPSHQVTQMGQEVILRCVPISNHLYFYWYRQILGQKVEFLVSFYNNEISEKSEIFDDQFSVERPDGSNFTLKIRSTKLEDSAMYFCASSVGGTSLEQYFGPGTRLTVT.

CDR3 coding DNA: TGTGCCAGCAGTTACTTGCGGGGGACTAACTATGGCTACACCTTC. Protein sequence: CASSYLRGTNYGYTF. The V gene is TRBV6-9, the J gene TRBJ1-2; D possibly corresponds to TRBD1 (5 bases). Trimming shortened V by 3 bases and J by 0 bases, and 11 bases separated the two germline ends. Germline CDR1 MNHGY, CDR2 SVAAGI. The CDR3 has 15 residues.

Points on this clonotype: A junction boundary mismatches the germline segment, possibly from a read error. The chain couples TRBV12-3 or TRBV12-4 to TRBJ2-5, with 7 bases fitting TRBD2. The CDR3 has 14 amino acids. CDR3 bases: TGTGCCAGCAGCCGGGAGGCGGCCCAAGCGACCCAGTACTTC. Amino acid sequence: CASSREAAQATQYF.

This clonotype has ten or more counts. V and J are TRBV12-3 or TRBV12-4 and TRBJ2-7; D not certain. V lost 6 bases and J 0 bases, leaving 6 bases between the germline ends. The CDR3 totals 12 residues. CDR3 in amino acids: CASSHGSYEQYF. In nucleotides, the CDR3 is TGTGCCAGCAGCCACGGCTCCTACGAGCAGTACTTC.

In this sample, this clonotype turned up many times. The V and J genes are TRBV11-3 and TRBJ1-1; no clear D gene. Between the trimmed V and J ends, which lost 5 bases and 0 bases, there was a span of 22 bases. The CDR3 runs to 18 residues. Germline V gene sequence: CDR1 SGHNT, CDR2 YENEEA. CDR3 residues: CASSPGRGQNLMNTEAFF. CDR3 DNA sequence: TGTGCCAGCAGCCCAGGCCGAGGGCAGAATCTCATGAACACTGAAGCTTTCTTT.